This passage covers 31 T cell receptor beta chains from one sample sequenced in a study of T-cell memory formation after mild COVID-19. In TCRdb, the 5' RACE reads were re-called with MiXCR into one record per CDR3 protein. The data hold a few hundred thousand distinct CDR3 sequences, with roughly 20% observed a single time. The sequencing input was PBMCs or a T cell subset sorted from them (not recorded which). All receptors come from a man aged 18 to 30 who had mild COVID-19 (a few samples of this study predate the infection). Cell type and time point are not known.

In DNA, the CDR3 is TGTGCCAGCAGTGAGACTTTGGGGCAGGGGGCGTGGGAGACCCAGTACTTC. Translated, it gives CASSETLGQGAWETQYF. J is TRBJ2-5 and V is TRBV25-1, with 8 bases fitting TRBD1. Trimming cost V 3 bases and J 5 bases; bases outside gene matches: 14. There are 17 residues in the CDR3. CDR1 and CDR2 from the germline V gene are MGHDK and SYGVNS.

The genes are TRBV7-9 and TRBJ2-7, with a weak D call TRBD2 (5 bases). CDR3 length: 14 residues. Germline V CDR1 and CDR2: SEHNR, FQNEAQ (reference sequence). V dropped 5 bases and J dropped 7 bases, with 18 bases sitting between them. CDR3 residues: CASSPSSGLEEQYF. The DNA for the CDR3 is TGTGCCAGCAGCCCCAGTTCGGGGTTAGAAGAGCAGTACTTC.

The chain joins TRBV7-8 to TRBJ2-5; 8 bases match TRBD2. V lost 4 bases to trimming and J lost 1 base; unmatched junction nucleotides: 11. Per the germline V gene, CDR1 is SGHVS and CDR2 is FQNEAQ. The CDR3 contains 17 residues. CDR3 amino acids: CASSSIAGRGVQETQYF. CDR3 bases: TGTGCCAGCAGCTCCATAGCGGGGAGGGGGGTCCAAGAGACCCAGTACTTC.

This chain joins TRBV28 and TRBJ1-2; TRBD1 matches 9 bases. The CDR3 runs 16 residues. CDR1 MDHEN and CDR2 SYDVKM come from the germline V gene. Germline trimming cut 2 bases from V and 8 bases from J; bases unmatched to any gene: 12. The CDR3 DNA reads as TGTGCCAGCAGTTTACCTGCGTTCGGGACAGGGACCGGCTACACCTTC. This encodes CASSLPAFGTGTGYTF.

The table lists this clonotype with a few counts. The rearrangement uses TRBV28 and TRBJ2-3; 9 bases are shared with TRBD2. The germline V gene has CDR1 MDHEN and CDR2 SYDVKM. This CDR3 comprises 17 residues. The trim removed 6 bases at V and 9 bases at J, leaving 19 bases unmatched. CDR3 bases: TGTGCCAGCAGAGATTATCTTGGCGGGGGGGCGGATCACACGCAGTATTTT. This gives the protein CASRDYLGGGADHTQYF.

The rearrangement uses TRBV7-3 and TRBJ2-1; the D is unclear. The CDR3 runs to 15 residues. V was trimmed by 5 bases and J by 0 bases, leaving 11 bases between them. CDR1 SGHTA and CDR2 FQGTGA come from the germline V gene. CDR3 sequence reads: CASSESISSYNEQFF. In DNA form, the CDR3 reads TGTGCCAGCAGCGAGTCGATTAGCTCCTACAATGAGCAGTTCTTC.

The chain uses TRBV7-9 and TRBJ1-4; 7 bases line up with TRBD1. J gave up 4 bases and V 5 bases, and 4 bases lay outside the gene matches. The CDR3 is 14 residues long. Per the germline V gene, CDR1 is SEHNR and CDR2 is FQNEAQ (reference sequence). This chain's CDR3 is CASSRGTVNEKLFF. CDR3 nucleotide sequence: TGTGCCAGCAGCAGGGGGACAGTTAATGAAAAACTGTTTTTT.

This clonotype has just a few counts. Written as DNA, the CDR3 is TGTGCCAGCAGTTTATTCAGGGGCACCGGGGAGCTGTTTTTT. Amino acid sequence: CASSLFRGTGELFF. The V call is TRBV28, the J call TRBJ2-2; possible D gene TRBD1, 6 bases. The V gene's germline CDR1 is MDHEN and CDR2 SYDVKM. V was clipped by 1 base and J by 4 bases, with 7 bases between them. The CDR3 has 14 amino acids.

This clonotype was recorded a few times. The chain couples TRBV3-1 to TRBJ2-1, with D unresolved. Germline V CDR1 and CDR2: LGHDT, YNNKEL (reference sequence). CDR3 length: 15 residues. Between the trimmed V and J ends, which lost 5 bases and 2 bases, there was a span of 13 bases. The CDR3 region has the DNA TGTGCCAGCAGCTTCCCAGCAGCCCCCTACAATGAGCAGTTCTTC. Translating gives CASSFPAAPYNEQFF.

J is TRBJ2-7 and V is TRBV27; D remains ambiguous. CDR3 length: 14 residues. The germline V gene has CDR1 MNHEY and CDR2 SMNVEV (reference sequence). Between the trimmed V and J ends, which lost 3 bases and 4 bases, there was a span of 13 bases. The CDR3 nucleotides are TGTGCCAGCAGTTTGAGGCCCGTGGGGTACGAGCAGTACTTC. Translating it yields CASSLRPVGYEQYF.

The genes are TRBV29-1 and TRBJ2-1; D perhaps matches TRBD2 (5 bases). CDR1 is SQVTM, CDR2 ANQGSEA, per germline. The CDR3 loop spans 12 amino acids. Trimming left V 4 bases short and J 6 bases short, with 10 bases between. The DNA of the CDR3 is TGCAGCGTTGCCGGAGGAGGCAATGAGCAGTTCTTC. This codes for CSVAGGGNEQFF.

This clonotype was recorded many times. The chain combines TRBV12-3 or TRBV12-4 with TRBJ2-3; the D gene is possibly TRBD2 (6 bases). Between the trimmed V and J ends, which lost 6 bases and 1 base, there was a span of 17 bases. This CDR3 comprises 16 residues. CDR3 bases: TGTGCCAGCAGGGCCAAGGAGGGGTACCGCACAGATACGCAGTATTTT. This sequence encodes CASRAKEGYRTDTQYF.

This clonotype has just a few counts. This chain connects TRBV12-3 or TRBV12-4 to TRBJ1-6; 7 bases are shared with TRBD1. The CDR3 runs 14 residues. J was trimmed by 13 bases and V by 6 bases; bases with no gene match: 12. CDR3 DNA sequence: TGTGCCAGCAGCTCGGAAGGGGGCCGGTCGCCCCTCCACTTT. Its protein product is CASSSEGGRSPLHF.

The genes are TRBV7-2 and TRBJ2-7; the match to TRBD1 covers 7 bases. Germline CDR1 and CDR2: SGHTA and FQGNSA. The trim removed 5 bases at V and 4 bases at J, leaving 8 bases unmatched. The CDR3 is made up of 14 amino acids. As DNA, the CDR3 is TGTGCCAGCAGCGCCTGGGACAGCTCTTACGAGCAGTACTTC. This codes for CASSAWDSSYEQYF.

This clonotype was observed at least ten times. V usage is TRBV29-1 and J usage is TRBJ2-3; 8 nucleotides agree with TRBD1. CDR1 SQVTM and CDR2 ANQGSEA come from the germline V gene. V dropped 4 bases and J dropped 4; count of bases not matched to a gene: 4. The CDR3 has 13 amino acids. The chain's CDR3 is CSVAGQGADTQYF. DNA for the CDR3: TGCAGCGTTGCAGGACAGGGAGCAGATACGCAGTATTTT.

The chain has TRBV6-6 and TRBJ1-2; no firm D call. Germline CDR1 is MNHNY and CDR2 is SVGAGI (reference sequence). Trimming left V 7 bases short and J 7 bases short, with 16 bases between. This CDR3 spans 13 amino acids. CDR3 nucleotides: TGTGCCAGCACCGACGTGGGTTTTCCTGGCTACACCTTC. Translating gives CASTDVGFPGYTF.

The genes are TRBV5-1 and TRBJ1-5, with 8 bases identical to TRBD1. This CDR3 has 14 residues. Germline V gene sequence: CDR1 SGHRS, CDR2 YFSETQ. Trimming removed 5 bases from V and 6 bases from J; junction bases left unmatched: 7. CDR3 region: CASSGQGGGQPQHF. CDR3 in DNA: TGCGCCAGCAGTGGACAGGGTGGTGGTCAGCCCCAGCATTTT.

The genes are TRBV7-9 and TRBJ1-2; 8 bases fit TRBD1. Germline lookup yields CDR1 SEHNR and CDR2 FQNEAQ (reference sequence). The CDR3 covers 14 residues. J lost 4 bases, V lost 6 bases, and 7 bases had no gene match. In DNA form, the CDR3 reads TGTGCCAGCAGTTCCAGGGGGCGCGGCTATGGCTACACCTTC. This sequence encodes CASSSRGRGYGYTF. Together with reference TRBV7-9 and TRBJ1-2, the CDR3 gives the full variable domain: DTGVSQNPRHKITKRGQNVTFRCDPISEHNRLYWYRQTLGQGPEFLTYFQNEAQLEKSRLLSDRFSAERPKGSFSTLEIQRTEQGDSAMYLCASSSRGRGYGYTFGSGTRLTVV.

This clonotype has at least ten counts. This rearrangement joins TRBV6-5 to TRBJ1-1; 7 bases line up with TRBD1. The CDR3 loop spans 16 amino acids. The germline CDR1 and CDR2 sequences are MNHEY and SVGAGI. V lost 6 bases and J lost 1; bases outside the gene matches: 11. The CDR3 protein is CASSSQRGRGNTEAFF. In DNA form, the CDR3 reads TGTGCCAGCAGCTCTCAGAGGGGGCGGGGGAACACTGAAGCTTTCTTT.

The V call is TRBV5-1, the J call TRBJ2-7, with a weak D call TRBD2 (7 bases). The CDR3 has 14 amino acids. The germline V gene has CDR1 SGHRS and CDR2 YFSETQ. Trimming cost V 2 bases and J 3 bases, with 12 bases left between them. CDR3 region: CASSFAGAFYEQYF. CDR3 sequence (DNA): TGCGCCAGCAGCTTCGCGGGGGCATTCTACGAGCAGTACTTC. Full variable domain (rest looked up from reference TRBV5-1 and TRBJ2-7): KAGVTQTPRYLIKTRGQQVTLSCSPISGHRSVSWYQQTPGQGLQFLFEYFSETQRNKGNFPGRFSGRQFSNSRSEMNVSTLELGDSALYLCASSFAGAFYEQYFGPGTRLTVT.

This clonotype was counted between two and nine times. The V call is TRBV20-1, the J call TRBJ2-7; TRBD2 agrees at 7 bases. This CDR3 spans 14 amino acids. With V trimmed by 6 bases and J by 4 bases, 12 bases remained unmatched. In germline, CDR1 is DFQATT, CDR2 SNEGSKA (reference sequence). The CDR3 DNA reads as TGCAGTGCGGGTCCCGGGGCGGGGGTTTACGAGCAGTACTTC. It specifies CSAGPGAGVYEQYF.

J is TRBJ2-5 and V is TRBV5-4, with a possible D match to TRBD2 (5 bases). Germline lookup yields CDR1 SGHNT and CDR2 YYREEE (reference sequence). The CDR3 runs 15 residues. Trimming removed 1 base at V and 4 bases at J, with 14 bases between. DNA of the CDR3: TGTGCCAGCAGCTTGCCGGGGTCGGGTGGAGAGACCCAGTACTTC. As protein: CASSLPGSGGETQYF. Full variable domain (outside the CDR3, taken from reference TRBV5-4 and TRBJ2-5): ETGVTQSPTHLIKTRGQQVTLRCSSQSGHNTVSWYQQALGQGPQFIFQYYREEENGRGNFPPRFSGLQFPNYSSELNVNALELDDSALYLCASSLPGSGGETQYFGPGTRLLVL.

This clonotype was picked up a small number of times. The V gene is TRBV9, the J gene TRBJ2-1; D is tentatively TRBD1 or TRBD2 (5 bases each). Trimming left V 6 bases short and J 7 bases short, with 14 bases between. Germline V lookup: CDR1 SGDLS, CDR2 YYNGEE. The CDR3 length is 13 residues. CDR3 coding DNA: TGTGCCAGCAACCGAAATTGGGGGAATGAGCAGTTCTTC. It specifies CASNRNWGNEQFF. Variable domain in full (rest from reference TRBV9 and TRBJ2-1): DSGVTQTPKHLITATGQRVTLRCSPRSGDLSVYWYQQSLDQGLQFLIQYYNGEERAKGNILERFSAQQFPDLHSELNLSSLELGDSALYFCASNRNWGNEQFFGPGTRLTVL.

The table lists this clonotype with a few counts. The J gene is TRBJ1-6, the V gene TRBV7-9; no definite D call. CDR3 size: 11 residues. The germline V gene encodes CDR1 SEHNR and CDR2 FQNEAQ (reference sequence). Trimming cost V 1 base and J 11 bases, with 3 bases left between them. In DNA, the CDR3 is TGTGCCAGCAGCTTAGGGGCACCCCTCCACTTT. Residues: CASSLGAPLHF.

The chain is built from TRBV5-1 and TRBJ1-6; 7 bases are a match to TRBD1. The CDR3 runs to 19 residues. Germline V gene lookup returns CDR1 SGHRS and CDR2 YFSETQ. The V and J ends lost 4 bases and 10 bases, in that order; junction bases with no gene match: 23. The CDR3 loop reads CASSLLFEQGSNLGSPLHF. CDR3 DNA: TGCGCCAGCAGCCTACTCTTCGAACAGGGGAGTAATCTTGGATCACCCCTCCACTTT.

The genes are TRBV7-2 and TRBJ2-7, with 10 nucleotides matching TRBD1. Germline CDR1 and CDR2: SGHTA and FQGNSA. This CDR3 is 13 amino acids long. V dropped 7 bases and J dropped 3; count of bases not matched to a gene: 3. CDR3 sequence: CASKDRGYYEQYF. In DNA, the CDR3 is TGTGCCAGCAAGGACAGGGGGTACTACGAGCAGTACTTC.

This clonotype was recorded a few times. The CDR3 DNA sequence: TGTGCCAGCAGTATGACTGCGTTCTCTGGAAACACCATATATTTT. This gives the protein CASSMTAFSGNTIYF. V gene TRBV6-1 combines with J gene TRBJ1-3; D is unclear. CDR1 is MNHNS, CDR2 SASEGT, per germline. Trimming removed 5 bases from V and 0 bases from J, with 11 bases in between. The CDR3 loop spans 15 amino acids.

The table lists this clonotype with a count of one. The J gene is TRBJ2-7, the V gene TRBV15, with D perhaps TRBD2 (6 bases). This CDR3 has 16 residues. The germline gives CDR1 LNHNV, CDR2 YYDKDF (reference sequence). V lost 2 bases, J lost 1 base, and 15 bases lay in between. The CDR3 DNA sequence: TGTGCCACCAGCAGAAGCCTCCTGACTAGTTCCTACGAGCAGTACGTC. Its translation is CATSRSLLTSSYEQYV.

This clonotype was observed a few times. The chain has TRBV5-1 and TRBJ2-4, with no clear D. CDR3 size: 13 residues. The V gene's germline CDR1 is SGHRS and CDR2 YFSETQ. The ends were cut back, 2 bases at V and 8 bases at J, with 11 bases in the middle. This CDR3 is CASSLTPGDIQYF. DNA of the CDR3: TGCGCCAGCAGCTTAACCCCTGGAGACATTCAGTACTTC. Full variable domain (rest looked up from reference TRBV5-1 and TRBJ2-4): KAGVTQTPRYLIKTRGQQVTLSCSPISGHRSVSWYQQTPGQGLQFLFEYFSETQRNKGNFPGRFSGRQFSNSRSEMNVSTLELGDSALYLCASSLTPGDIQYFGAGTRLSVL.

CDR3 amino acids: CAGTSFSGANVLTF. For the CDR3, the DNA is TGTGCCGGAACGTCCTTCTCTGGGGCCAACGTCCTGACTTTC. The gene calls are TRBV2 and TRBJ2-6; D gene unclear. The germline V gene encodes CDR1 SNHLY and CDR2 FYNNEI. The CDR3 length is 14 residues. The germline V and J ends were trimmed by 11 bases and 0 bases, with 11 bases remaining between them.

The chain uses TRBV3-1 and TRBJ1-6, with D possibly being TRBD1 (5 bases). Per the germline V gene, CDR1 is LGHDT and CDR2 is YNNKEL (reference sequence). V lost 1 base to trimming and J lost 4 bases, with 8 bases between them. The length of the CDR3 is 15 residues. CDR3 protein: CASSQGGAYNSPLHF. The CDR3 DNA sequence: TGTGCCAGCAGCCAAGGAGGGGCGTATAATTCACCCCTCCACTTT.